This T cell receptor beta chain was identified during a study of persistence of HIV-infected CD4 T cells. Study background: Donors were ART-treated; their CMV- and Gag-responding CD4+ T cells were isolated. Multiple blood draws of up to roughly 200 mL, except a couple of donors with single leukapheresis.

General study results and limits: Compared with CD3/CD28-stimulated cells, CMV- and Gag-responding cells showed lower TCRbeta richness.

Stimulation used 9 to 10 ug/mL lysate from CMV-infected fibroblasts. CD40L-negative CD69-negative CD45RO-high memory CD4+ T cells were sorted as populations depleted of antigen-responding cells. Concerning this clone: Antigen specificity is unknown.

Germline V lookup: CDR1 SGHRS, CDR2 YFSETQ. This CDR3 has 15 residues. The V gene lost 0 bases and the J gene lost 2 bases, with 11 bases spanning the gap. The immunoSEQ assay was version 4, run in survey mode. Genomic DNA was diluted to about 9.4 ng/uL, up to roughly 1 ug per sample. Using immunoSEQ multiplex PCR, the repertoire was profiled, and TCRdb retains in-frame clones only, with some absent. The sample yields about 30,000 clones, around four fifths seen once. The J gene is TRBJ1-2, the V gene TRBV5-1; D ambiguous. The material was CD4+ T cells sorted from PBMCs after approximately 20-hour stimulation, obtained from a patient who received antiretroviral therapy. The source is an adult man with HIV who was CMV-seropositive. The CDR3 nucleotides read TGCGCCAGCAGCTTGGCGTTGGTAGGGAACTATGGCTACACCTTC. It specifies CASSLALVGNYGYTF.